This TCR beta chain was observed in a study of OX40 agonist ivuxolimab in advanced cancers. Unmatched junction bases numbered 7, after V lost 2 bases and J lost 3 bases. The CDR3 loop spans 16 amino acids. Per the germline V gene, CDR1 is SGHRS and CDR2 is YFSETQ. Autoimmune disease history or systemic immunosuppression meant exclusion. Sequencing used immunoSEQ multiplex PCR; TCRdb keeps in-frame clones, though not all of them. This table has tens of thousands of clones, about 90% appearing once. The TCR originated in an adult with an advanced solid tumor such as melanoma, head and neck, liver or kidney cancer. The V and J genes are TRBV5-1 and TRBJ2-3, with 9 bases that match TRBD1. The material sequenced was CD4+ or CD8+ T cells sorted from blood, taken in a trial of the OX40 agonist ivuxolimab. The CDR3 protein is CASSFYSGTGTDTQYF. DNA for the CDR3: TGCGCCAGCAGCTTTTATTCCGGGACAGGGACAGATACGCAGTATTTT.